Following are 7 T cell receptor beta chains from one sample sequenced in a study of T-cell reconstitution after alpha-beta-depleted transplantation in children. Preparation of the TCRbeta library involved a method that used unique molecular identifiers. From the PCR reads, TCRdb called clonotypes with MiXCR, one entry per CDR3 protein. The sample lists around 380,000 distinct CDR3 sequences; around 9.9% were seen once. The specimen comprised PBMCs from the stem cell graft donor, sampled from the stem cell graft. Receptor source: a human donor who donated a stem cell graft to a child with acute myeloid leukemia.

This clonotype came up a few times. The V gene is TRBV20-1, the J gene TRBJ1-2; 7 bases are shared with TRBD1. CDR1 and CDR2 from the germline V gene are DFQATT and SNEGSKA (reference sequence). The V and J ends lost 2 bases and 12 bases, in that order; junction bases with no gene match: 18. The CDR3 extends over 15 amino acids. The CDR3 spells CSARPRQGIIFRDTF. The CDR3 DNA reads TGCAGTGCTAGACCTAGACAGGGTATCATATTTCGGGACACCTTC.

The rearrangement links TRBV12-3 or TRBV12-4 to TRBJ2-3; TRBD2 is a possible D gene (6 bases). The CDR3 consists of 12 residues. V was cut by 7 bases and J by 10 bases, with 15 bases left in between. CDR3 sequence reads: CASTTAGWSQYF. The CDR3, as DNA: TGTGCCAGCACCACCGCGGGGTGGTCGCAGTATTTT.

Here the CDR3 reads CASSQEIAGTGHQPQHF. In DNA, the CDR3 is TGCGCCAGCAGCCAAGAGATTGCCGGGACAGGACATCAGCCCCAGCATTTT. This chain joins TRBV4-3 and TRBJ1-5; 8 bases are shared with TRBD1. Germline V lookup: CDR1 LGHNA, CDR2 YSLEER. Germline trimming cut 0 bases from V and 5 bases from J; bases unmatched to any gene: 9. The CDR3 consists of 17 residues.

V gene TRBV5-1 combines with J gene TRBJ1-2, with a possible D match to TRBD1 (5 bases). With 0 bases removed from V and 8 bases from J, the gap between germline ends came to 11 bases. This CDR3 region has 13 residues. Looked up from germline, CDR1 is SGHRS and CDR2 is YFSETQ. This CDR3 is CASSLGQPLGYTF. In nucleotides, the CDR3 is TGCGCCAGCAGCTTGGGACAGCCCCTAGGCTACACCTTC.

The V gene is TRBV11-2, the J gene TRBJ2-1; D is undetermined. Germline CDR1 reads SGHAT; CDR2 reads FQNNGV. V was pared by 3 bases and J by 11 bases, with 11 bases between. This CDR3 region has 12 residues. CDR3 sequence (DNA): TGTGCCAGCAGCTTCGACCAAAAGAAGCAGTTCTTC. Translated, it gives CASSFDQKKQFF.

The rearrangement joins TRBV5-1 to TRBJ2-5; D gene unclear. V gave up 1 base and J gave up 1 base, with 2 bases separating them. The CDR3 has 12 amino acids. Germline CDR1 is SGHRS and CDR2 is YFSETQ. The CDR3 region is CASSLPQETQYF. The CDR3, as DNA: TGCGCCAGCAGCTTGCCCCAAGAGACCCAGTACTTC.

In this sample, this clonotype turned up many times. The chain uses TRBV3-1 and TRBJ2-5; tentatively, D is TRBD2 (5 bases). CDR3 length equals 16 residues. Trimming took 0 bases from V and 1 from J, leaving 12 bases between them. The germline V gene encodes CDR1 LGHDT and CDR2 YNNKEL (reference sequence). The CDR3 spells CASSQDKRVRQETQYF. In DNA form, the CDR3 reads TGTGCCAGCAGCCAAGATAAGAGGGTACGCCAAGAGACCCAGTACTTC.